This is a list of T cell receptor beta chains from one sample in a study of blood T cell repertoires in COVID-19. TCRdb's table, derived via immunoSEQ multiplex PCR, lists solely in-frame clones and lacks some. The profile covers about 220,000 clones, with 65% to 85% appearing a single time and about 3.7% taken by the ten largest. Sequencing was done on a sample of PBMCs or T cells enriched from blood (not recorded which). Receptors were obtained from a woman aged 55-70 years who had recovered from COVID-19. The CDR3 runs from the conserved cysteine through the conserved F or W. Size tells how often a clone was seen (once, few, many) or the class of an expanded clone, and some rows leave it out.

v_gene,j_gene,len,abundance,CDR3aa
TRBV27,TRBJ2-7,15,.,CASTLRGGRIYEQYF
TRBV3-1/TRBV3-2,TRBJ2-5,15,.,CASSQDLSRGETQYF
TRBV7-9,TRBJ2-5,14,.,CASSSGGHQETQYF
TRBV11-2,TRBJ2-5,17,.,CASSLDYETSDQETQYF
TRBV5-1,TRBJ2-5,16,.,CASSLVMNRYQETQYF
TRBV15,TRBJ2-1,18,.,CATSRELAGAAAHNEQFF
TRBV4-2,TRBJ1-5,15,.,CASSQGTPLNQPQHF
TRBV6-5,TRBJ1-3,15,.,CASSPGGAAGNTIYF
TRBV20-1,TRBJ2-1,15,once,CSASHRQGAINEQFF
TRBV19,TRBJ2-1,15,.,CASSAGGGSYNEQFF
TRBV7-2,TRBJ2-2,16,.,CASSATSGTNTGELFF
TRBV5-5,TRBJ1-1,14,once,CASSRSTVNTEAFF
TRBV7-8,TRBJ1-5,14,few,CASSLVASNQPQHF
TRBV5-4,TRBJ1-1,14,.,CASSPRQGAAEAFF
TRBV5-1,TRBJ2-7,15,.,CASSLRSGRAYEQYF
TRBV5-6,TRBJ2-4,16,.,CASSLGQGATKNIQYF
TRBV19,TRBJ1-5,16,.,CASSILSGTFGQPQHF